Listed below are T cell receptor beta chains from one sample, sequenced in a study of cytomegalovirus exposure and HLA in healthy donors. TCRdb's table, derived via immunoSEQ multiplex PCR, lists solely in-frame clones and lacks some. Of some 89,000 clones listed, around 71% were seen once; the top ten hold around 8%. The sample was PBMCs. These receptors all stem from a man in his fifties or sixties in good health and CMV-seronegative. The CDR3 runs from the conserved cysteine through the conserved F or W. The D gene is left open where the match is weak. Only part of the rows carry a size: once, few, many, or a class if the clone is expanded.

>NA|TRBV6-1|NA|TRBJ1-5
CAINHQPQHF
TGTGCCATCAATCATCAGCCCCAGCATTTT
>few|TRBV5-5|NA|TRBJ2-3
CASSWDHGTWAEDTQYF
TGTGCCAGCAGCTGGGACCACGGGACTTGGGCGGAGGATACGCAGTATTTT
>NA|TRBV6-5|TRBD1|TRBJ1-5
CASSTGGNSNQPQHF
TGTGCCAGCAGTACAGGGGGCAATAGCAATCAGCCCCAGCATTTT
>NA|TRBV29-1|TRBD2|TRBJ2-2
CSGEGSAGELFF
TGCAGCGGGGAGGGGTCCGCCGGGGAGCTGTTTTTT
>few|TRBV19|NA|TRBJ1-5
CASSPRGGGGSDQPQHF
TGTGCCAGTAGTCCACGGGGGGGAGGAGGGTCCGATCAGCCCCAGCATTTT
>NA|TRBV29-1|TRBD2|TRBJ2-3
CSVVEAGGADTQYF
TGCAGCGTGGTGGAGGCGGGAGGCGCAGATACGCAGTATTTT
>NA|TRBV25-1|NA|TRBJ1-1
CASSDPGQDLTEAFF
TGTGCCAGCAGTGACCCGGGACAAGATCTCACTGAAGCTTTCTTT
>NA|TRBV14|TRBD2|TRBJ2-3
CASSQVSGLAGGTDTQYF
TGTGCCAGCAGCCAAGTATCTGGGCTAGCGGGGGGCACAGATACGCAGTATTTT
>NA|TRBV7-9|NA|TRBJ1-1
CASSLGATEAFF
TGTGCCAGCAGCTTAGGGGCCACTGAAGCTTTCTTT
>NA|TRBV28|NA|TRBJ2-2
CASSIGQLNTGELFF
TGTGCCAGCAGCATCGGACAGTTGAACACCGGGGAGCTGTTTTTT
>NA|TRBV19|TRBD1|TRBJ1-2
CASSSGGGGEQAGYTF
TGTGCCAGTAGTTCCGGTGGAGGGGGCGAACAAGCTGGCTACACCTTC
>NA|TRBV5-1|NA|TRBJ1-1
CASSLGRNMNTEAFF
TGCGCCAGCAGCTTGGGCAGGAACATGAACACTGAAGCTTTCTTT
>NA|TRBV7-9|NA|TRBJ2-4
CASPEGGRGAGAKNIQYF
TGTGCCAGCCCGGAGGGGGGGAGGGGCGCGGGGGCCAAAAACATTCAGTACTTC
>NA|TRBV5-1|TRBD2|TRBJ2-3
CASSPRTSGGEDTQYF
TGCGCCAGCAGCCCAAGGACTAGCGGGGGGGAAGATACGCAGTATTTT
>NA|TRBV10-2|TRBD2|TRBJ2-7
CASKLAGGAYEQYF
TGCGCCAGCAAGCTAGCGGGAGGGGCCTACGAGCAGTACTTC
>NA|TRBV18|TRBD1|TRBJ1-5
CASSPGDRVQPQHF
TGTGCCAGCTCACCCGGAGACAGGGTTCAGCCCCAGCATTTT